The present TCR beta chain was sequenced within a study of shared clonotypes between healthy human individuals. The overall study: CD4 naive and CD4 memory each took three plates per donor, while CD8 naive took two and CD8 memory one.

The assay was immunoSEQ multiplex PCR, and TCRdb's table has in-frame clones only and misses some. The table shows roughly 1.4 million clones, with around 98.5% occurring only once. Study outcomes and limitations: The researchers took only blood, and tissue repertoires probably look different.

Note on this clone: Its antigen is unknown.

Nashville, Tennessee was home to all donors, who were Caucasian adults. The CDR3 has 17 amino acids. With 3 bases removed from V and 0 bases from J, the gap between germline ends came to 18 bases. Germline V CDR1 and CDR2: MDHEN, SYDVKM. The V call is TRBV28, the J call TRBJ2-7, with D tentatively TRBD2 (6 bases). The specimen sequenced was naive CD4+ T cells sorted from blood. Stated subset: CD45RA+ positively selected. This sequence originates from a man aged 25-45 years in good health. CDR3 coding DNA: TGTGCCAGCAGTTTGCCCGCTGGGACTGGGACCTCCTACGAGCAGTACTTC. Translated, it gives CASSLPAGTGTSYEQYF.